A single sample gave rise to the 16 T cell receptor beta chains below, sequenced in a study of naive and memory T cell subsets (dated by TCRdb to the late 2010s). Library preparation was by UMI-ligation and nested PCR. TCRdb shows the sequencer as Illumina MiSeq. To cover both TRBC1 and TRBC2, the beta constant-region primer consisted of an equimolar mix of two oligonucleotides. TCRdb ran its own pipeline on the public reads, namely fastp trimming at Q25 and MiXCR clone calling, and kept in-frame beta chains. All rows with the same CDR3 protein become a single entry with the most common DNA and genes. The sample profile shows about 150,000 distinct CDR3 sequences; 15% to 20% of them were found once. The ten largest make up around 0.14% of the sample. What was sequenced was naive CD4+ T cells from blood. Explained via the paper, the cell subset or site label denotes: naive T cells, CD45RA high CD27+. Receptor source: a human donor in good health.

The chain uses TRBV25-1 and TRBJ2-1, with D perhaps being TRBD1 or TRBD2 (5 bases each). This CDR3 spans 16 amino acids. Germline V lookup: CDR1 MGHDK, CDR2 SYGVNS. Trimming left V 4 bases short and J 7 bases short, with 20 bases between. Here the CDR3 DNA reads TGTGCCAGCAGTGGTTACGGGACGGTAGTTGGGAATGAGCAGTTCTTC. Its protein is CASSGYGTVVGNEQFF.

This clonotype was recorded at least ten times. The rearrangement joins TRBV29-1 to TRBJ1-1; 9 nucleotides align to TRBD1. There are 14 residues in the CDR3. The V and J ends lost 3 bases and 4 bases, in that order; junction bases with no gene match: 6. Germline assignment: CDR1 SQVTM and CDR2 ANQGSEA. The CDR3 protein is CSVDRTGVTTEAFF. As DNA, the CDR3 is TGCAGCGTTGACCGGACAGGGGTAACCACTGAAGCTTTCTTT.

This clonotype was seen many times. This rearrangement joins TRBV7-9 to TRBJ2-3; D is unresolved. V was clipped by 2 bases and J by 6 bases, with 3 bases between them. Germline V CDR1 and CDR2: SEHNR, FQNEAQ (reference sequence). The CDR3 totals 11 residues. In DNA, the CDR3 is TGTGCCAGCAGCTTAATGGATACGCAGTATTTT. Its protein product is CASSLMDTQYF.

The chain's CDR3 is CATETGTLYEQYF. The CDR3, as DNA: TGTGCCACTGAGACAGGGACACTCTACGAGCAGTACTTC. The chain joins TRBV10-3 to TRBJ2-7, with 7 bases identical to TRBD1. The CDR3 is 13 residues long. V trimming: 10 bases; J trimming: 3 bases; junction bases outside the gene matches: 9. Germline V gives CDR1 ENHRY, CDR2 SYGVKD.

This clonotype was counted at least ten times. The V and J genes are TRBV20-1 and TRBJ2-1, with 8 bases lining up with TRBD2. CDR3 length equals 12 residues. The germline V gene encodes CDR1 DFQATT and CDR2 SNEGSKA (reference sequence). The V gene end was trimmed by 3 bases and the J gene end by 13 bases; junction bases not matched to a gene: 8. The CDR3 DNA sequence: TGCAGTGCTAGGGCCGGGACTAGTGAACAGTTCTTC. The encoded protein is CSARAGTSEQFF.

The rearrangement joins TRBV19 to TRBJ2-1; D remains unclear. Trimming shortened V by 6 bases and J by 2 bases, and 14 bases separated the two germline ends. Germline loops: CDR1 LNHDA, CDR2 SQIVND (reference sequence). The CDR3 is 15 amino acids. CDR3 in amino acids: CASSEGSDPYNEQFF. In DNA form, the CDR3 reads TGTGCCAGTAGCGAAGGATCCGACCCCTACAATGAGCAGTTCTTC.

The rearrangement uses TRBV5-6 and TRBJ1-1; D gene unclear. This CDR3 is built from 12 residues. V was clipped by 4 bases and J by 5 bases, with 9 bases between them. The germline CDR1 and CDR2 sequences are SGHDT and YYEEEE. CDR3 in amino acids: CASSLEETEAFF. The CDR3 coding sequence is TGTGCCAGCAGCCTGGAAGAAACTGAAGCTTTCTTT. Full variable domain (rest looked up from reference TRBV5-6 and TRBJ1-1): DAGVTQSPTHLIKTRGQQVTLRCSPKSGHDTVSWYQQALGQGPQFIFQYYEEEERQRGNFPDRFSGHQFPNYSSELNVNALLLGDSALYLCASSLEETEAFFGQGTRLTVV.

This clonotype was detected a few times. The chain recombines TRBV10-3 with TRBJ2-1, with D unclear. The CDR3 contains 15 residues. V lost 2 bases to trimming and J lost 0 bases, with 8 bases between them. Germline V gives CDR1 ENHRY, CDR2 SYGVKD. The CDR3 sequence is CAISETLSSYNEQFF. The CDR3 nucleotides are TGTGCCATCAGTGAGACCCTAAGCTCCTACAATGAGCAGTTCTTC.

The chain recombines TRBV6-5 with TRBJ2-5; TRBD1 matches at 7 bases. The CDR3 sequence is 14 residues long. CDR1 is MNHEY, CDR2 SVGAGI, per germline. Losses at the gene ends were 6 bases for V and 5 bases for J; bases not matched to a gene: 9. CDR3 protein: CASRAGGSGETQYF. The CDR3 region has the DNA TGTGCCAGCAGAGCAGGGGGTTCTGGGGAGACCCAGTACTTC.

This chain joins TRBV6-2 or TRBV6-3 and TRBJ1-5; no definite D call. This CDR3 is built from 15 residues. CDR1 is MNHEY and CDR2 is SVGEGT in the germline V gene. The V end was cut by 5 bases, the J end by 2 bases, with 13 bases between. Here the CDR3 reads CASSGWTRGNQPQHF. As DNA, the CDR3 is TGTGCCAGCAGTGGCTGGACTCGAGGCAATCAGCCCCAGCATTTT.

CDR3 bases: TGTGCCAGCGCTAGCCTGGGGGAGCTGTTTTTT. Translated, it gives CASASLGELFF. V and J are TRBV25-1 and TRBJ2-2, with a tentative D call TRBD2 (5 bases). The CDR3 is made up of 11 amino acids. Germline V gene lookup returns CDR1 MGHDK and CDR2 SYGVNS. With 8 bases removed from V and 8 bases from J, the gap between germline ends came to 9 bases.

This clonotype was seen a handful of times. J is TRBJ2-5 and V is TRBV20-1; 9 positions agree with TRBD1. The V gene end was trimmed by 5 bases and the J gene end by 4 bases; junction bases not matched to a gene: 14. Germline CDR1 and CDR2: DFQATT and SNEGSKA (reference sequence). CDR3 size: 16 residues. CDR3: CSALPQKQGARETQYF. As DNA, the CDR3 is TGCAGTGCTTTACCCCAGAAACAGGGGGCGAGAGAGACCCAGTACTTC.

This clonotype was seen more than once but under ten times. This sequence joins TRBV19 and TRBJ2-7; 9 bases map to TRBD1. From germline, CDR1 is LNHDA and CDR2 SQIVND (reference sequence). The CDR3 has 15 residues. V shed 3 bases, J shed 3 bases, and the junction held 6 bases outside the gene matches. The CDR3 is CASSIRGTGYYEQYF. The CDR3 DNA sequence: TGTGCCAGTAGTATTCGGGGGACAGGGTACTACGAGCAGTACTTC. Full variable domain (remainder filled in from reference TRBV19 and TRBJ2-7): DGGITQSPKYLFRKEGQNVTLSCEQNLNHDAMYWYRQDPGQGLRLIYYSQIVNDFQKGDIAEGYSVSREKKESFPLTVTSAQKNPTAFYLCASSIRGTGYYEQYFGPGTRLTVT.

The CDR3 bases are TGCGCCAGCAGCAGAGGGTCGGGCCAAGAGACCCAGTACTTC. Amino acids: CASSRGSGQETQYF. V and J are TRBV5-1 and TRBJ2-5; D perhaps matches TRBD2 (5 bases). The germline V and J ends were trimmed by 4 bases and 1 base, with 11 bases remaining between them. Germline V gene lookup returns CDR1 SGHRS and CDR2 YFSETQ. The length of the CDR3 is 14 residues.

This clonotype occurred many times. This chain connects TRBV29-1 to TRBJ2-4; 11 bases are a match to TRBD2. This CDR3 region has 19 residues. V was clipped by 4 bases and J by 1 base; unmatched bases: 15. The V gene's germline CDR1 is SQVTM and CDR2 ANQGSEA. The CDR3 loop is CSVVSVLAGGGNAKNIQYF. The CDR3, as DNA: TGCAGCGTTGTTTCTGTGCTAGCGGGAGGCGGGAATGCCAAAAACATTCAGTACTTC. Together with reference TRBV29-1 and TRBJ2-4, the CDR3 gives the full variable domain: SAVISQKPSRDICQRGTSLTIQCQVDSQVTMMFWYRQQPGQSLTLIATANQGSEATYESGFVIDKFPISRPNLTFSTLTVSNMSPEDSSIYLCSVVSVLAGGGNAKNIQYFGAGTRLSVL.

The gene calls are TRBV20-1 and TRBJ2-3, with TRBD2 matching 7 bases. CDR3 length equals 13 residues. Germline V CDR1 and CDR2: DFQATT, SNEGSKA (reference sequence). CDR3 coding DNA: TGCAGGCCTTCAGCGGGAAGCACAGATACGCAGTATTTT. Translated: CRPSAGSTDTQYF.